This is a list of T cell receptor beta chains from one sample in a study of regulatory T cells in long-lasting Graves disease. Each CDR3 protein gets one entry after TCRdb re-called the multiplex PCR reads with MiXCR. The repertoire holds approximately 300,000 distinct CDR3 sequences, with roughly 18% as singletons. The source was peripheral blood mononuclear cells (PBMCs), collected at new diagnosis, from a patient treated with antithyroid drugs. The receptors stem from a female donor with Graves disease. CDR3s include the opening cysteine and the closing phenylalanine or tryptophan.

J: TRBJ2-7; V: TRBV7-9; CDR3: CASSLEGGRYEQYF
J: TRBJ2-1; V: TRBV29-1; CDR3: CSVVSRGRIENNEQFF
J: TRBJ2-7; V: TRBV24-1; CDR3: CATSDPSDTYEQYF
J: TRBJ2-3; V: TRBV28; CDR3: CASSSRAVGTDTQYF
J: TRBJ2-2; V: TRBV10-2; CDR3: CASSEVFSWGSNTGELFF
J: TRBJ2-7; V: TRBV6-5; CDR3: CASSYSSGLVGGAQYF
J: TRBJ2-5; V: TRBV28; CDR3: CASVGGETQYF
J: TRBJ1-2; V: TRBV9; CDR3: CASSARDRSTGGYTF
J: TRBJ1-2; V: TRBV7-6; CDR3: CASSSGIGYGYTF
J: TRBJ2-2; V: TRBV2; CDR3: CASTGWGTGELFF
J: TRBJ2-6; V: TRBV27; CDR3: CASSSLFSGANVLTF
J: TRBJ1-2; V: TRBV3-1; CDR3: CASSLTGGGYGYTF
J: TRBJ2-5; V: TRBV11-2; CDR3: CASSLDWQDQETQYF
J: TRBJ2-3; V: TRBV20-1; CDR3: CSAGTSGRADTQYF
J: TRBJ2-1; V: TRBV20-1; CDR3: CSARGPLVRYNEQFF
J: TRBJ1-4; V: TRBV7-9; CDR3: CASSQNEKLFF
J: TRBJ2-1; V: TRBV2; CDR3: CASYLRTSGGGANYNEQFF
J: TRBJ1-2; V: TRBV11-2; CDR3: CASSLSTNYGYTF
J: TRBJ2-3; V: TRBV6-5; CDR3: CASSYYGGSTDTQYF
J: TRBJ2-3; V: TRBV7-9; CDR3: CASSFCQGITDTQYF
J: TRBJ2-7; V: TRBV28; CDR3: CASSSTGGPYEQYF
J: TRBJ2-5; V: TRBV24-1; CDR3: CATGGFLGGEETQYF
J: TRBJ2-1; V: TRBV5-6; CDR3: CASSRLDGKGYNEQFF
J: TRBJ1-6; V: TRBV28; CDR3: CASTDGQGANSPLHF
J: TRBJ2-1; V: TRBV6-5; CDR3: CASSSKNEQFF
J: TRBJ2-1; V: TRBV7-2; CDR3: CASSSHGLAVAGDEQFF
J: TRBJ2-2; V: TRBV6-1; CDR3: CASRTRGPYTGELFF
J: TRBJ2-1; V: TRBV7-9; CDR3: CASGSTVFQFF
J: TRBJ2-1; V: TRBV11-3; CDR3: CASSPPSGTNNEQFF
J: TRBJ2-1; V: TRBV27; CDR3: CASMGDSGRAYNEQFF
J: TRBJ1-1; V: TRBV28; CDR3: CASSPTGWNTGAFF
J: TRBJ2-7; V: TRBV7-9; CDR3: CASSLRTASYEQYF
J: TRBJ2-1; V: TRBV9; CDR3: CASSVAGGFLDNEQFF
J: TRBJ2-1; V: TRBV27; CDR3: CASTLSGTSVLNEQFF
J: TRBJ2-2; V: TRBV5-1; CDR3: CASSLVPGQNTGELFF
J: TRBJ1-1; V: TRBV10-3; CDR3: CAISEAATMNTEAFF
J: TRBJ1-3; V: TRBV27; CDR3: CATHSGNTIYF
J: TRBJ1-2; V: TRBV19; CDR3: CASSIVDRTNGYTF
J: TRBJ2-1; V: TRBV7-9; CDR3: CASSSGVREQFF
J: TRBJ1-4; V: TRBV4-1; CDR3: CASSQTGDGEKLFF
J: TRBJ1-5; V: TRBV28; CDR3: CASSLIGGDQPQHF
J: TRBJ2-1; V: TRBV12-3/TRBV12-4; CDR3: CASSLAGSSYEQFF
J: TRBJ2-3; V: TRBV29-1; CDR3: CSVDVTGVTDTQYF
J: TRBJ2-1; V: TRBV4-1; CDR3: CASSQAGLAGREQFF
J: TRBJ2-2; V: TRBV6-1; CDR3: CASSRFGELFF
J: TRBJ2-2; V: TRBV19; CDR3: CASSIPHQEPGELFF
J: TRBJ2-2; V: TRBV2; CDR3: CASTGGVPATGELFF
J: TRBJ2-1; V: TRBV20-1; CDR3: CSAFSGDDFNEQFF
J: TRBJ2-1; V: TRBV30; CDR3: CAWRGLAGGLNEQFF
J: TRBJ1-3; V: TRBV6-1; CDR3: CASRRDRGIGNTIYF
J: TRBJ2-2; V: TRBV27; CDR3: CATSDLKTSGSGELFF